This T cell receptor (beta chain) was identified during a study of shared clonotypes between healthy human individuals. This clone occurred once. Every one of the donors was a Caucasian adult that lived in Nashville, Tennessee. Researchers partitioned CD4+ cells into CD45RA+ naive and CD45RA-negative memory subsets. Assay execution took place at the deep level. Genomic DNA per cell subset filled all wells of several immunoSEQ plates. Only in-frame clones appear in the TCRdb table, and some are missing; sequencing was by immunoSEQ multiplex PCR. The sample yields around 940,000 clones, 76% seen once. The length of the CDR3 is 17 residues. Trimming shortened V by 4 bases and J by 7 bases, and 23 bases separated the two germline ends. Looked up from germline, CDR1 is SGDLS and CDR2 is YYNGEE.

The chain links TRBV9 to TRBJ2-2; TRBD1 or TRBD2 may be the D gene (5 bases each). This TCR derives from a man aged 18 to 35 in good health. Sequences were obtained from memory CD4+ T cells sorted from blood. As to subset: CD45RA-negative fraction. The CDR3 here is CASSPVLWGSTVGELFF. The DNA of the CDR3 is TGTGCCAGCAGCCCCGTCCTATGGGGGAGTACAGTCGGGGAGCTGTTTTTT.